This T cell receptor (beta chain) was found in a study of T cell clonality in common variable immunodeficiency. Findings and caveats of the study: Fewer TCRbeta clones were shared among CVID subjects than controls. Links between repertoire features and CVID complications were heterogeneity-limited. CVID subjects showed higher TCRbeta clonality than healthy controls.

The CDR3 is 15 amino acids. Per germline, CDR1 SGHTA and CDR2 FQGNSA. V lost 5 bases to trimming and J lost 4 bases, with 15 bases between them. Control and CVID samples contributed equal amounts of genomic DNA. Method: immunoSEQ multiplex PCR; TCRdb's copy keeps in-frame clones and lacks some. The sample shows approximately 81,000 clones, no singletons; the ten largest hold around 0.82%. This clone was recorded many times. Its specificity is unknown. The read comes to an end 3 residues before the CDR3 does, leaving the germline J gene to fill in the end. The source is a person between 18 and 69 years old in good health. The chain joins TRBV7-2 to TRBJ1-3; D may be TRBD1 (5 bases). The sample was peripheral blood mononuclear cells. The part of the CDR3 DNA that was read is TGTGCCAGCAGCCCGATGGGCAGGGCCGGAAACACC. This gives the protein CASSPMGRAGNT. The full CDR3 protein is CASSPMGRAGNTIYF. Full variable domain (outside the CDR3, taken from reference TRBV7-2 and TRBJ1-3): GAGVSQSPSNKVTEKGKDVELRCDPISGHTALYWYRQSLGQGLEFLIYFQGNSAPDKSGLPSDRFSAERTGGSVSTLTIQRTQQEDSAVYLCASSPMGRAGNTIYFGEGSWLTVV.